One and the same sample provided the 18 T cell receptor beta chains below, sequenced in a study of cytomegalovirus exposure and HLA in healthy donors. PCR primers comprised 60 Vbeta and 13 Jbeta primers. The assay was immunoSEQ multiplex PCR, and TCRdb's table has in-frame clones only and misses some. The sample has about 90,000 clones; about 88% are singletons. Sequencing input: PBMCs. The receptors here all came from a man younger than 35 in good health and CMV-seronegative.

The gene calls are TRBV4-1 and TRBJ1-6; D is unclear. Germline CDR1 MGHRA, CDR2 YSYEKL. V lost 0 bases and J lost 8, with 14 bases in between. The CDR3 covers 16 residues. CDR3 loop: CASSQDSSRGYSPLHF. CDR3 DNA: TGCGCCAGCAGCCAAGATTCCAGCCGGGGTTATTCACCCCTCCACTTT.

CDR3 DNA sequence: TGTGCCAGCAGTGAATTAAGGGGAAGCTCCTACGAGCAGTACTTC. This sequence encodes CASSELRGSSYEQYF. The gene calls are TRBV2 and TRBJ2-7; weak D call: TRBD1 (5 bases). The CDR3 contains 15 residues. V was trimmed by 2 bases and J by 0 bases, leaving 11 bases between them. Germline V lookup: CDR1 SNHLY, CDR2 FYNNEI.

The CDR3 protein is CSVTASGVPFTDTQYF. The CDR3 region has the DNA TGCAGCGTGACGGCTAGCGGGGTACCTTTCACAGATACGCAGTATTTT. This chain links TRBV29-1 with TRBJ2-3, with 9 bases aligning to TRBD2. Germline-derived CDR1 and CDR2 are SQVTM and ANQGSEA. With 6 bases clipped from V and 2 bases from J, the junction kept 12 bases outside the gene matches. This CDR3 has 16 residues.

This clone has a handful of counts. This rearrangement joins TRBV15 to TRBJ1-1; D not resolved. The CDR3 is 12 residues long. Germline V lookup: CDR1 LNHNV, CDR2 YYDKDF (reference sequence). V was shortened by 0 bases and J by 7 bases, with 6 bases between the two germline ends. CDR3 DNA sequence: TGTGCCACCAGCAGAGATTCCGGTGAAGCTTTCTTT. Its protein is CATSRDSGEAFF. The full variable domain, completed using reference TRBV15 and TRBJ1-1, is DAMVIQNPRYQVTQFGKPVTLSCSQTLNHNVMYWYQQKSSQAPKLLFHYYDKDFNNEADTPDNFQSRRPNTSFCFLDIRSPGLGDTAMYLCATSRDSGEAFFGQGTRLTVV.

The chain has TRBV19 and TRBJ1-1, with a possible D match to TRBD1 (6 bases). The CDR3 runs 15 residues. V was clipped by 3 bases and J by 5 bases, with 16 bases between them. Germline CDR1 LNHDA, CDR2 SQIVND (reference sequence). The CDR3 sequence is CASSIRGGGGTEAFF. CDR3 DNA: TGTGCCAGTAGTATCAGGGGCGGGGGGGGAACTGAAGCTTTCTTT.

V usage is TRBV19 and J usage is TRBJ2-2, with 8 bases identical to TRBD1. From germline, CDR1 is LNHDA and CDR2 SQIVND (reference sequence). With 4 bases clipped from V and 0 bases from J, the junction kept 7 bases outside the gene matches. CDR3 length: 17 amino acids. CDR3 coding DNA: TGTGCCAGTAGTAAAGTGGGGACAGGAACGAACACCGGGGAGCTGTTTTTT. Encoded protein: CASSKVGTGTNTGELFF.

The chain combines TRBV27 with TRBJ2-1, with a tentative D call TRBD1 (5 bases). The germline CDR1 and CDR2 sequences are MNHEY and SMNVEV (reference sequence). The CDR3 runs to 14 residues. V lost 7 bases to trimming and J lost 6 bases, with 16 bases between them. The CDR3 nucleotides read TGTGCCAGCATCAGCCCAGGGTCAGGCAATGAGCAGTTCTTC. It codes for CASISPGSGNEQFF.

This clone was recorded a few times. This chain links TRBV2 with TRBJ1-3; D might be TRBD1 (5 bases). This CDR3 is 11 amino acids long. The germline gives CDR1 SNHLY, CDR2 FYNNEI. Trimming took off 9 bases at V and 4 bases at J, with 7 bases between the two ends. The CDR3 reads CASRQGNTIYF. As DNA, the CDR3 is TGTGCCAGTAGACAGGGAAACACCATATATTTT.

J is TRBJ1-4 and V is TRBV9; D ambiguous. CDR3 length equals 14 residues. Germline V lookup: CDR1 SGDLS, CDR2 YYNGEE. Trimming removed 0 bases from V and 2 bases from J, with 5 bases in between. This CDR3 is CASSVDMTNEKLFF. Written as DNA, the CDR3 is TGTGCCAGCAGCGTAGACATGACTAATGAAAAACTGTTTTTT.

The chain uses TRBV4-1 and TRBJ1-2; 8 positions agree with TRBD1. V dropped 7 bases and J dropped 4; count of bases not matched to a gene: 2. This CDR3 comprises 12 residues. Germline V gene data show CDR1 as MGHRA and CDR2 as YSYEKL. CDR3 sequence: CASNTGGYGYTF. The CDR3 DNA sequence: TGCGCCAGCAACACAGGGGGCTATGGCTACACCTTC.

This clone was recorded once. The chain links TRBV9 to TRBJ2-7, with no clear D. Germline assignment: CDR1 SGDLS and CDR2 YYNGEE. The CDR3 is 15 residues long. The V and J ends lost 2 bases and 3 bases respectively, with 15 bases between them. CDR3: CASSVDSGMFYEQYF. CDR3 DNA sequence: TGTGCCAGCAGCGTCGACTCGGGTATGTTCTACGAGCAGTACTTC.

The chain carries TRBV5-1 and TRBJ1-1; TRBD1 might be the D (5 bases). Germline CDR1 reads SGHRS; CDR2 reads YFSETQ. The CDR3 is 14 amino acids. V shed 7 bases and J shed 2 bases, with 15 bases lying between them. CDR3 DNA sequence: TGCGCCAGCGCCCGTCCGGGGGTCAACACTGAAGCTTTCTTT. Translation gives CASARPGVNTEAFF.

The genes are TRBV4-2 and TRBJ1-1, with D maybe TRBD1 (5 bases). The germline V gene has CDR1 LGHNA and CDR2 YNFKEQ. The CDR3 consists of 14 residues. Trimming stripped 6 bases from V and 1 base from J, with 12 bases between. This CDR3 is CASRWRGRNTEAFF. In DNA form, the CDR3 reads TGTGCCAGCAGGTGGAGGGGTCGGAACACTGAAGCTTTCTTT.

The chain couples TRBV5-1 to TRBJ2-3; TRBD2 agrees at 7 bases. The V gene end was trimmed by 1 base and the J gene end by 0 bases; junction bases not matched to a gene: 5. The V gene's germline CDR1 is SGHRS and CDR2 YFSETQ. The CDR3 sequence is 16 residues long. The CDR3 is CASSLWASGSTDTQYF. The DNA for the CDR3 is TGCGCCAGCAGCTTGTGGGCTAGCGGTAGCACAGATACGCAGTATTTT.

The chain's CDR3 is CASSFSGELFF. CDR3 DNA: TGTGCCAGCAGTTTCTCCGGGGAGCTGTTTTTT. The V and J genes are TRBV27 and TRBJ2-2; the D is unclear. Between the trimmed V and J ends, which lost 3 bases and 6 bases, there was a span of 2 bases. The CDR3 is made up of 11 amino acids. Per the germline V gene, CDR1 is MNHEY and CDR2 is SMNVEV (reference sequence).

This chain connects TRBV5-6 to TRBJ2-1; 7 bases line up with TRBD2. Germline lookup yields CDR1 SGHDT and CDR2 YYEEEE. The CDR3 is 15 residues long. J gave up 7 bases and V 1 base, and 8 bases lay outside the gene matches. The CDR3 nucleotides read TGTGCCAGCAGCTTGAAACGGGAGGTCATGAATGAGCAGTTCTTC. Its translation is CASSLKREVMNEQFF.

This sequence joins TRBV7-2 and TRBJ2-2; 9 bases map to TRBD1. Looked up from germline, CDR1 is SGHTA and CDR2 is FQGNSA. The CDR3 is 15 amino acids. With V trimmed by 8 bases and J by 4 bases, 8 bases remained unmatched. The CDR3 nucleotides read TGTGCCAGCGGCGGACAGGGGCTAGCCACCGGGGAGCTGTTTTTT. It encodes CASGGQGLATGELFF. Together with reference TRBV7-2 and TRBJ2-2, the CDR3 gives the full variable domain: GAGVSQSPSNKVTEKGKDVELRCDPISGHTALYWYRQSLGQGLEFLIYFQGNSAPDKSGLPSDRFSAERTGGSVSTLTIQRTQQEDSAVYLCASGGQGLATGELFFGEGSRLTVL.

The gene calls are TRBV6-1 and TRBJ2-3, with 14 bases lining up with TRBD2. Germline lookup yields CDR1 MNHNS and CDR2 SASEGT. The junction had 11 bases not matched to a gene; V was cut back by 2 bases and J by 4 bases. The CDR3 extends over 19 amino acids. The CDR3 is CASSEFSTSGRAQADTQYF. In DNA, the CDR3 is TGTGCCAGCAGTGAATTTTCGACTAGCGGGAGGGCCCAGGCAGATACGCAGTATTTT.